This T cell receptor beta chain stems from a study of blood T cell repertoires in COVID-19 (dated by TCRdb to 2018 to 2020). About the study as a whole: Samples covering the acute and convalescent phases of COVID-19 were provided by collaborators in the United States, Italy and Spain. The prospective study material was composed of cDNA or gDNA derived from T cells, B-cell-depleted T cells, or PBMCs. Subjects who had been exposed to COVID-19, were actively infected with it, or had recovered from it provided the deeply sampled blood TCRbeta repertoires that made up the dataset. The repertoires were made available in a free public database intended to serve as a resource for research on the immune response to SARS-CoV-2. Samples were obtained from the ongoing ImmuneRACE study (first 160 participants) and from 1,254 subjects provided by 6 global collaborators. Sample metadata almost always included a de-identified subject ID, COVID-19 status, age in years and sex. HLA class I and class II types, where available, came from metadata supplied by the sample provider rather than from assay-based typing.

This clone is a singleton in its sample. There is no known antigen for this receptor. No much larger clone is present one base from it, and per-base qualities are unavailable. The collaborating institutions used their own protocols to collect whole blood in K2EDTA tubes. Collaborator samples were shipped for TCRbeta analysis as frozen whole blood, isolated PBMCs, or DNA extracted from either sample type. The cysteine opens and the phenylalanine closes a CDR3 of 16 amino acids. Only the CDR3 DNA stays, 48 bases, in frame from base 1. CDR1 LNHDA and CDR2 SQIVND were looked up in the germline V gene (reference sequence). The V and J ends are trimmed by 4 bases and 1 base, leaving 16 bases between them. The research as a whole found: The quantity of clinical and demographic metadata differed by source and by participant and was supplied without curation.

The immunoSEQ Assay, a bias-controlled multiplex PCR, was used to amplify TCRbeta CDR3 regions from genomic DNA. The study's processing was this. Nucleated cell counts per sample were estimated from amplification of reference gene primers within the assay. To quantify the absolute abundance of each unique TCRbeta CDR3 rearrangement, sequence reads were collapsed and filtered. For each sample, productive Simpson clonality was calculated as the square root of Simpson's diversity index over productive rearrangements. Entries here come from immuneACCESS through TCRdb and include only in-frame sequences with V and J called. Some clones fail to appear in such tables; in the studies checked, an unresolved V gene covers under half of the shortfall, and the cause of the remainder is unknown. Clone size and V and J calls were adopted from that table, with D and trimming inferred from the DNA. This sample is represented by more than 40,000 clones; less than 95% of them were singletons. The top ten constitute just over 5% of the sample.

What was sequenced was peripheral blood. The rearranged chain carries TRBV19 and TRBJ1-1, with an unclear D gene assignment. The source is a man aged 70 or older with acute or convalescent COVID-19. The DNA is TGTGCCAGTAGTACATCCGTTCCCCTATGGAACACTGAAGCTTTCTTT. Translated, this is CASSTSVPLWNTEAFF. When the CDR3 is completed using the reference TRBV19 and TRBJ1-1 genes on either side, the full variable domain is DGGITQSPKYLFRKEGQNVTLSCEQNLNHDAMYWYRQDPGQGLRLIYYSQIVNDFQKGDIAEGYSVSREKKESFPLTVTSAQKNPTAFYLCASSTSVPLWNTEAFFGQGTRLTVV.